This TCR beta chain was retrieved from a study of blood T cell repertoires in COVID-19. Background on the study: Samples came from the United States, Italy and Spain, spanning acute and convalescent COVID-19. The analysed material was cDNA or gDNA that came from T cells, B-cell-depleted T cells, or PBMCs.

CDR1 is SGHTA and CDR2 is FQGNSA in the germline V gene. Trimming took off 3 bases at V and 5 bases at J, with 8 bases between the two ends. The length of the CDR3 is 13 residues. Assay: immunoSEQ multiplex PCR; the TCRdb copy retains only in-frame clones and omits some. The table records about 210,000 clones, 80% of them present only once. Material: peripheral blood. The TCR originated in a woman in her seventies with acute or convalescent COVID-19. The chain links TRBV7-2 to TRBJ1-5; D is unclear. CDR3 in DNA: TGTGCCAGCAGCTTCTCCCGGGATCAGCCCCAGCATTTT. Translated, it gives CASSFSRDQPQHF.